Listed below are T cell receptor beta chains from one sample, sequenced in a study of human T cells and chemical hapten exposure. One entry per CDR3 protein, called by TCRdb with MiXCR from the RACE reads. This sample carries approximately 28,000 distinct CDR3 sequences, approximately 9% of them seen once, and the ten largest clones take approximately 7%. The source was whole blood, collected in connection with sensitization to the hapten diphenylcyclopropenone (DPC). The receptors here all came from a man aged 25-45 years with alopecia areata. Some clones in this sample may be carry-over from other donors' samples. The CDR3 runs from the conserved cysteine through the conserved F or W. D genes are given only for firm matches. Not all rows give a size; the values are once, few, many and, for expanded clones, a class.

J: TRBJ2-2
D: -
size: -
length: 14
V: TRBV19
CDR3: CASRNQGLIGELFF
DNA: TGTGCCAGTAGGAACCAGGGACTGATCGGGGAGCTGTTTTTT

J: TRBJ1-1
D: -
size: few
length: 15
V: TRBV4-3
CDR3: CASSQSTGGGTEAFF
DNA: TGCGCCAGCAGCCAGTCCACGGGGGGTGGCACTGAAGCTTTCTTT

J: TRBJ1-1
D: TRBD1
size: large
length: 14
V: TRBV15
CDR3: CATRTDRGGTEAFF
DNA: TGTGCCACCAGGACGGACAGGGGGGGCACTGAAGCTTTCTTT

J: TRBJ2-5
D: TRBD1
size: many
length: 13
V: TRBV29-1
CDR3: CSVGGTGQETQYF
DNA: TGCAGCGTTGGAGGGACAGGTCAAGAGACCCAGTACTTC

J: TRBJ1-1
D: -
size: -
length: 15
V: TRBV7-3
CDR3: CASSYSRVGDTEAFF
DNA: TGTGCCAGCAGCTACTCAAGGGTAGGAGACACTGAAGCTTTCTTT

J: TRBJ2-3
D: TRBD2
size: many
length: 16
V: TRBV27
CDR3: CASRPYLAGGPDTQYF
DNA: TGTGCCAGCAGACCTTACCTGGCGGGGGGCCCAGATACGCAGTATTTT

J: TRBJ2-3
D: TRBD2
size: -
length: 14
V: TRBV20-1
CDR3: CSVQTSGGIDTQYF
DNA: TGCAGTGTTCAGACTAGCGGGGGGATAGATACGCAGTATTTT

J: TRBJ2-2
D: -
size: few
length: 14
V: TRBV29-1
CDR3: CSGMTAANTGELFF
DNA: TGCAGCGGGATGACGGCGGCAAACACCGGGGAGCTGTTTTTT

J: TRBJ2-5
D: -
size: -
length: 11
V: TRBV29-1
CDR3: CSVDGVETQYF
DNA: TGCAGCGTTGACGGGGTAGAGACCCAGTACTTC

J: TRBJ2-7
D: -
size: -
length: 14
V: TRBV12-3/TRBV12-4
CDR3: CASSLHGADYEQYF
DNA: TGTGCCAGCAGTTTACATGGGGCCGACTACGAGCAGTACTTC

J: TRBJ2-3
D: -
size: medium-sized
length: 16
V: TRBV12-3/TRBV12-4
CDR3: CASSLGAGVNTDTQYF
DNA: TGTGCCAGCAGTTTAGGAGCGGGCGTAAACACAGATACGCAGTATTTT

J: TRBJ1-6
D: -
size: many
length: 15
V: TRBV7-9
CDR3: CASSSRQLSNSPLHF
DNA: TGTGCCAGCAGCTCCCGACAGCTCTCTAATTCACCCCTCCACTTT

J: TRBJ2-2
D: -
size: many
length: 13
V: TRBV29-1
CDR3: CSVSGGGTGELFF
DNA: TGCAGCGTTTCCGGGGGCGGCACCGGGGAGCTGTTTTTT

J: TRBJ2-5
D: -
size: medium-sized
length: 15
V: TRBV4-3
CDR3: CASSQESQPQETQYF
DNA: TGCGCCAGCAGCCAAGAGTCACAGCCCCAAGAGACCCAGTACTTC

J: TRBJ2-4
D: -
size: many
length: 17
V: TRBV4-2
CDR3: CASSQDLGLLAKNIQYF
DNA: TGTGCCAGCAGCCAAGATCTCGGCCTCCTAGCCAAAAACATTCAGTACTTC

J: TRBJ1-3
D: TRBD1
size: few
length: 16
V: TRBV11-2
CDR3: CASSLAPDRGRNTIYF
DNA: TGTGCCAGCAGCTTAGCCCCTGACAGGGGGCGAAACACCATATATTTT

J: TRBJ2-5
D: -
size: -
length: 12
V: TRBV2
CDR3: CASRGPGETQYF
DNA: TGTGCCAGCAGGGGGCCGGGGGAGACCCAGTACTTC

J: TRBJ2-7
D: -
size: many
length: 14
V: TRBV2
CDR3: CASTLDTMWGARYF
DNA: TGTGCCAGCACTTTGGACACAATGTGGGGGGCCCGGTACTTC

J: TRBJ1-5
D: -
size: many
length: 16
V: TRBV28
CDR3: CASSLWSYDSNQPQHF
DNA: TGTGCCAGCAGTTTATGGAGTTACGATAGCAATCAGCCCCAGCATTTT

J: TRBJ1-2
D: -
size: many
length: 14
V: TRBV7-9
CDR3: CASSLVPGNYGYTF
DNA: TGTGCCAGCAGCTTAGTCCCAGGGAACTATGGCTACACCTTC

J: TRBJ1-3
D: -
size: many
length: 14
V: TRBV19
CDR3: CASTALNSGNTIYF
DNA: TGTGCCAGTACTGCACTGAACTCTGGAAACACCATATATTTT

J: TRBJ1-5
D: -
size: few
length: 15
V: TRBV7-2
CDR3: CASRSGANSNQPQHF
DNA: TGTGCCAGCCGCTCAGGAGCAAATAGCAATCAGCCCCAGCATTTT

J: TRBJ1-2
D: TRBD1
size: many
length: 16
V: TRBV4-3
CDR3: CASSPRGPAGVDGYTF
DNA: TGCGCCAGCAGCCCCAGGGGGCCGGCGGGGGTTGATGGCTACACCTTC

J: TRBJ2-2
D: -
size: few
length: 14
V: TRBV4-1
CDR3: CASSQKDGTGELFF
DNA: TGCGCCAGCAGCCAAAAGGACGGGACCGGGGAGCTGTTTTTT

J: TRBJ2-1
D: -
size: few
length: 16
V: TRBV4-2
CDR3: CASSTRGSMAYNEQFF
DNA: TGTGCCAGCAGCACCCGGGGGAGCATGGCCTACAATGAGCAGTTCTTC